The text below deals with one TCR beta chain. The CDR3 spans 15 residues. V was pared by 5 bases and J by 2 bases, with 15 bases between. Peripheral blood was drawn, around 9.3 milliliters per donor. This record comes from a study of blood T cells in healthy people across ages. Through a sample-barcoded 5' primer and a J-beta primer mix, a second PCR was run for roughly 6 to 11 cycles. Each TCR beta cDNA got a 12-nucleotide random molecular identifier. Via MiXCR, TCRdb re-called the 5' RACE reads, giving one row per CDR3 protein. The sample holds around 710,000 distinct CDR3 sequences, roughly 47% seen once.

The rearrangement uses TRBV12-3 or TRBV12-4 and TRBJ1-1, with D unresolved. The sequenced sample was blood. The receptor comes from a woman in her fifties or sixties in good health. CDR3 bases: TGTGCCAGCAGTCCCACCCGCGGCGTCAACACTGAAGCTTTCTTT. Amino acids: CASSPTRGVNTEAFF.